The next 30 T cell receptor beta chains were all read from a single sample in a study of blood T cell repertoires in COVID-19. Clones were sequenced by immunoSEQ multiplex PCR, and TCRdb holds only the in-frame ones, with some missing. The data show about 150,000 clones, approximately 90% seen once. Sequenced material: peripheral blood. These TCRs come from a man younger than 35 with COVID-19, enrolled during active disease.

This clone was seen a handful of times. The chain joins TRBV28 to TRBJ2-1, with D possibly TRBD1 on 5 matching bases. This CDR3 comprises 11 residues. CDR1 and CDR2 from the germline V gene are MDHEN and SYDVKM. V lost 6 bases and J 8 bases, leaving 8 bases between the germline ends. The CDR3 protein is CASSPRDEQFF. DNA for the CDR3: TGTGCCAGCAGCCCCAGGGATGAGCAGTTCTTC.

The chain uses TRBV19 and TRBJ1-2; 8 bases are a match to TRBD1. This CDR3 contains 15 residues. CDR1 LNHDA and CDR2 SQIVND come from the germline V gene (reference sequence). The V and J ends lost 4 bases and 6 bases, in that order; junction bases with no gene match: 10. CDR3 loop: CASSNDRGGLDGYTF. CDR3 bases: TGTGCCAGTAGTAACGACAGGGGAGGGCTCGATGGCTACACCTTC. The variable domain in full, completed from reference TRBV19 and TRBJ1-2, reads DGGITQSPKYLFRKEGQNVTLSCEQNLNHDAMYWYRQDPGQGLRLIYYSQIVNDFQKGDIAEGYSVSREKKESFPLTVTSAQKNPTAFYLCASSNDRGGLDGYTFGSGTRLTVV.

The chain carries TRBV6-5 and TRBJ2-7; 10 bases agree with TRBD1. This CDR3 has 14 residues. Germline V CDR1 and CDR2: MNHEY, SVGAGI. Losses at the gene ends were 5 bases for V and 5 bases for J; bases not matched to a gene: 6. In nucleotides, the CDR3 is TGTGCCAGCAGTAACCGGGACAGGGGCCACGAGCAGTACTTC. Translating gives CASSNRDRGHEQYF.

The V call is TRBV7-8, the J call TRBJ2-5; D uncertain. The ends were cut back, 5 bases at V and 0 bases at J, with 16 bases in the middle. CDR1 SGHVS and CDR2 FQNEAQ come from the germline V gene. This CDR3 region has 16 residues. CDR3 loop: CASSPKRLVYQETQYF. The CDR3 DNA follows: TGTGCCAGCAGCCCAAAGAGGCTAGTGTACCAAGAGACCCAGTACTTC.

The gene calls are TRBV3-1 (or the pseudogene TRBV3-2) and TRBJ2-3, with D hard to call. Looked up from germline, CDR1 is LGHDT and CDR2 is YNNKEL (reference sequence). The CDR3 runs to 14 residues. Deletions cut 0 bases from V and 4 bases from J, with 8 bases between. CDR3 nucleotide sequence: TGTGCCAGCAGCCAAGATGGGCCGCCAGATACGCAGTATTTT. This sequence encodes CASSQDGPPDTQYF.

The V call is TRBV11-2, the J call TRBJ1-6; TRBD1 aligns across 9 bases. The trim removed 0 bases at V and 10 bases at J, leaving 10 bases unmatched. CDR1 SGHAT and CDR2 FQNNGV come from the germline V gene. This CDR3 contains 17 residues. The CDR3 sequence is CASSLDLPDRGRSPLHF. DNA for the CDR3: TGTGCCAGCAGCTTAGATCTCCCGGACAGGGGAAGGTCACCCCTCCACTTT.

The rearrangement joins TRBV30 to TRBJ2-3, with 7 bases lining up with TRBD2. CDR1 and CDR2 from the germline V gene are GTSNPN and SVGIG (reference sequence). This CDR3 spans 14 amino acids. The V gene end was trimmed by 0 bases and the J gene end by 4 bases; junction bases not matched to a gene: 4. The CDR3 here is CAWSVLAVSDTQYF. For the CDR3, the DNA is TGTGCCTGGAGTGTTCTAGCGGTCTCAGATACGCAGTATTTT.

This chain uses TRBV7-6 with TRBJ2-7; 7 bases are shared with TRBD1. V shed 3 bases, J shed 2 bases, and the junction held 7 bases outside the gene matches. Germline lookup yields CDR1 SGHVS and CDR2 FNYEAQ. The CDR3 length is 15 residues. CDR3: CASSFRDSSAYEQYF. Here the CDR3 DNA reads TGTGCCAGCAGCTTCAGGGACAGTTCGGCCTACGAGCAGTACTTC.

This sequence joins TRBV5-1 and TRBJ1-2, with 10 bases matching TRBD1. Trimming removed 4 bases from V and 5 bases from J; junction bases left unmatched: 5. The germline V gene has CDR1 SGHRS and CDR2 YFSETQ. This CDR3 comprises 14 residues. CDR3 amino acids: CASSTDRGLYGYTF. The CDR3 DNA reads TGCGCCAGCAGCACAGACAGGGGGCTTTATGGCTACACCTTC.

This chain joins TRBV4-1 and TRBJ2-1; 7 nucleotides line up with TRBD2. Trimming removed 4 bases from V and 1 base from J; junction bases left unmatched: 7. Germline lookup yields CDR1 MGHRA and CDR2 YSYEKL. The CDR3 is made up of 16 amino acids. CDR3 in DNA: TGCGCCAGCAGCCTCCACCCCGGGAGGTCCTACAATGAGCAGTTCTTC. This codes for CASSLHPGRSYNEQFF.

DNA for the CDR3: TGTGCCAGTATAAGCCTAGCGGGAGGGCCGGGAGAGCAGTTCTTC. Protein sequence: CASISLAGGPGEQFF. This chain uses TRBV19 with TRBJ2-1, with TRBD2 identical over 12 bases. The CDR3 is 15 amino acids. In germline, CDR1 is LNHDA, CDR2 SQIVND (reference sequence). V was pared by 7 bases and J by 10 bases, with 11 bases of the junction left unmatched.

The V gene is TRBV4-3, the J gene TRBJ2-1, with D possibly matching TRBD2 (5 bases). Trimming left V 3 bases short and J 5 bases short, with 11 bases between. The CDR3 extends over 14 amino acids. Germline V CDR1 and CDR2: LGHNA, YSLEER. This chain's CDR3 is CASSQTQRDNEQFF. Written as DNA, the CDR3 is TGCGCCAGCAGCCAGACCCAGAGGGACAATGAGCAGTTCTTC.

This clone came up once. The genes are TRBV3-1 (or the pseudogene TRBV3-2) and TRBJ2-7, with 10 bases identical to TRBD2. V dropped 4 bases and J dropped 2; count of bases not matched to a gene: 8. The CDR3 is made up of 16 amino acids. Per germline, CDR1 LGHDT and CDR2 YNNKEL (reference sequence). The CDR3 DNA follows: TGTGCCAGCAGCCTAACCACTAGCGGGAAGCCCTACGAGCAGTACTTC. Its translation is CASSLTTSGKPYEQYF.

The chain combines TRBV28 with TRBJ2-7, with TRBD2 matching over 12 bases. Germline loops: CDR1 MDHEN, CDR2 SYDVKM. There are 17 residues in the CDR3. V shed 4 bases and J 5 bases; nucleotides not matched to a gene: 12. Here the CDR3 reads CASSSRTLAGGPHEQYF. The CDR3 bases are TGTGCCAGCAGTTCTCGGACCCTAGCGGGAGGGCCCCACGAGCAGTACTTC.

V gene TRBV27 combines with J gene TRBJ2-2; the D gene is possibly TRBD1 (5 bases). The CDR3 totals 13 residues. Looked up from germline, CDR1 is MNHEY and CDR2 is SMNVEV (reference sequence). The V and J ends lost 5 bases and 5 bases respectively, with 9 bases between them. The CDR3 loop is CASSPGHTGELFF. The CDR3 DNA reads as TGTGCCAGCAGTCCCGGACATACCGGGGAGCTGTTTTTT.

The J gene is TRBJ2-3, the V gene TRBV11-2; 7 bases line up with TRBD2. With 1 base clipped from V and 8 bases from J, the junction kept 9 bases outside the gene matches. The V gene's germline CDR1 is SGHAT and CDR2 FQNNGV. CDR3 size: 15 residues. CDR3 sequence: CASSLVGRSGTTQYF. Written as DNA, the CDR3 is TGTGCCAGCAGCTTAGTGGGTCGGAGCGGGACTACGCAGTATTTT. Drawing the rest from reference TRBV11-2 and TRBJ2-3, the complete variable domain is EAGVAQSPRYKIIEKRQSVAFWCNPISGHATLYWYQQILGQGPKLLIQFQNNGVVDDSQLPKDRFSAERLKGVDSTLKIQPAKLEDSAVYLCASSLVGRSGTTQYFGPGTRLTVL.

Only one count was recorded for this clone. The chain employs TRBV28 and TRBJ1-2, with D perhaps matching TRBD1 (6 bases). The CDR3 runs to 12 residues. Trimming left V 5 bases short and J 12 bases short, with 16 bases between. From germline, CDR1 is MDHEN and CDR2 SYDVKM. CDR3 nucleotides: TGTGCCAGCAGTCGCCTTGGGGGGGCTGACACCTTC. Amino acids: CASSRLGGADTF.

This chain uses TRBV6-5 with TRBJ2-3, with 10 bases lining up with TRBD1. The CDR3 totals 12 residues. V was clipped by 8 bases and J by 6 bases; unmatched bases: 2. Germline V gene sequence: CDR1 MNHEY, CDR2 SVGAGI. In DNA form, the CDR3 reads TGTGCCAGCTCGGGACAGGGGGATACGCAGTATTTT. It encodes CASSGQGDTQYF.

This clone has just a few counts. The chain employs TRBV28 and TRBJ2-3, with 8 bases aligning to TRBD1. This CDR3 spans 14 amino acids. Germline-derived CDR1 and CDR2 are MDHEN and SYDVKM. Trimming cost V 11 bases and J 4 bases; bases outside gene matches: 11. The CDR3 coding sequence is TGTGCCGGATGTCGACAGGGGCTTGCAGATACGCAGTATTTT. Residues: CAGCRQGLADTQYF.

This chain joins TRBV28 and TRBJ2-3, with D possibly TRBD1 on 5 matching bases. Trimming shortened V by 5 bases and J by 4 bases, and 16 bases separated the two germline ends. The CDR3 length is 15 residues. Germline loops: CDR1 MDHEN, CDR2 SYDVKM. CDR3 protein: CASSKGPGGADTQYF. CDR3 nucleotide sequence: TGTGCCAGCAGTAAGGGGCCCGGCGGTGCAGATACGCAGTATTTT. The full variable domain, in which reference TRBV28 and TRBJ2-3 provide the parts outside the CDR3, is DVKVTQSSRYLVKRTGEKVFLECVQDMDHENMFWYRQDPGLGLRLIYFSYDVKMKEKGDIPEGYSVSREKKERFSLILESASTNQTSMYLCASSKGPGGADTQYFGPGTRLTVL.

V is TRBV29-1 and J is TRBJ2-7; TRBD2 matches at 8 bases. Germline V gene data show CDR1 as SQVTM and CDR2 as ANQGSEA. The length of the CDR3 is 14 residues. The junction had 9 bases not matched to a gene; V was cut back by 5 bases and J by 3 bases. As DNA, the CDR3 is TGCAGCGTTATAGGACTAGCTGACGGCTACGAGCAGTACTTC. It codes for CSVIGLADGYEQYF.

The rearrangement uses TRBV7-2 and TRBJ2-3, with TRBD2 matching 10 bases. Germline loops: CDR1 SGHTA, CDR2 FQGNSA. V was clipped by 5 bases and J by 11 bases; unmatched bases: 13. The CDR3 loop spans 15 amino acids. The CDR3 sequence is CASSVGGTSASRQYF. The CDR3 region has the DNA TGTGCCAGCAGCGTAGGAGGGACTAGCGCTTCAAGGCAGTATTTT.

The rearrangement uses TRBV7-3 and TRBJ2-3; no reliable D call. The CDR3 totals 15 residues. Germline V gives CDR1 SGHTA, CDR2 FQGTGA. V lost 2 bases to trimming and J lost 0 bases, with 9 bases between them. The CDR3 here is CASSLGPPSTDTQYF. The CDR3 nucleotides read TGTGCCAGCAGCTTAGGCCCGCCAAGCACAGATACGCAGTATTTT.

The chain has TRBV11-2 and TRBJ1-1; weak D call: TRBD1 (6 bases). Germline values: CDR1 SGHAT, CDR2 FQNNGV. There are 14 residues in the CDR3. V was pared by 5 bases and J by 0 bases, with 10 bases between. The CDR3 nucleotides read TGTGCCAGCAGCGCACAGGGATTGAACACTGAAGCTTTCTTT. This sequence encodes CASSAQGLNTEAFF.

The genes are TRBV27 and TRBJ1-5, with D tentatively TRBD1 (6 bases). There are 14 residues in the CDR3. V lost 2 bases, J lost 7 bases, and 12 bases lay in between. From germline, CDR1 is MNHEY and CDR2 SMNVEV (reference sequence). The CDR3 loop reads CASSLVGGVQPQHF. The CDR3 DNA reads as TGTGCCAGCAGTTTAGTAGGGGGGGTACAGCCCCAGCATTTT.

The V gene is TRBV28, the J gene TRBJ1-5, with TRBD1 as a possible D gene (6 bases). The CDR3 contains 15 residues. The V end was cut by 4 bases, the J end by 3 bases, with 13 bases between. The germline CDR1 and CDR2 sequences are MDHEN and SYDVKM. CDR3 region: CASSYTGTYNQPQHF. For the CDR3, the DNA is TGTGCCAGCAGTTATACAGGGACCTACAATCAGCCCCAGCATTTT.

Here the CDR3 DNA reads TGTGCCAGCAGCTTGCGGACCAGGGGGTACAATGAGCAGTTCTTC. This encodes CASSLRTRGYNEQFF. The chain employs TRBV7-2 and TRBJ2-1; TRBD1 matches 7 bases. J gave up 4 bases and V 3 bases, and 6 bases lay outside the gene matches. The germline gives CDR1 SGHTA, CDR2 FQGNSA. This CDR3 has 15 amino acids.

The rearrangement joins TRBV5-1 to TRBJ2-5; D not certain. CDR1 and CDR2 (germline): SGHRS, YFSETQ. This CDR3 has 12 amino acids. Trimming shortened V by 4 bases and J by 3 bases, and 7 bases separated the two germline ends. Written as DNA, the CDR3 is TGCGCCAGCAGCCCTAAAGAAGAGACCCAGTACTTC. It yields the protein CASSPKEETQYF.

V and J are TRBV19 and TRBJ2-7; 12 bases line up with TRBD1. This CDR3 has 18 amino acids. V lost 6 bases, J lost 4 bases, and 16 bases stayed unmatched. Germline CDR1 and CDR2: LNHDA and SQIVND (reference sequence). The CDR3 nucleotides read TGTGCCAGTAGCCCCCGGGACAGGGGGCGCAGGGACGGGTACGAGCAGTACTTC. It yields the protein CASSPRDRGRRDGYEQYF.

This clone was counted between two and nine times. The chain carries TRBV18 and TRBJ2-2, with 11 bases fitting TRBD2. The V gene end was trimmed by 5 bases and the J gene end by 5 bases; junction bases not matched to a gene: 4. This CDR3 has 15 residues. Looked up from germline, CDR1 is KGHSH and CDR2 is LQKENI. CDR3 sequence: CASSRGLAETGELFF. As DNA, the CDR3 is TGTGCCAGCTCAAGGGGACTAGCGGAGACCGGGGAGCTGTTTTTT.